The 20 T cell receptor beta chains listed next were all sequenced from one sample in a study of control samples from healthy donors and cancer patients. Sequencing used immunoSEQ multiplex PCR; TCRdb keeps in-frame clones, though not all of them. Its table lists about 210,000 clones. The specimen was blood. Receptors originate from a woman aged 30 to 39 in good health.

V gene TRBV6-1 combines with J gene TRBJ1-4; a weak D match, TRBD1 (5 bases). Trimming pared 4 bases from V and 5 bases from J, leaving 17 bases between. The CDR3 covers 16 residues. Germline loops: CDR1 MNHNS, CDR2 SASEGT. In nucleotides, the CDR3 is TGTGCCAGCAGTGTTCGGTCCGGGGCTAAGAATGAAAAACTGTTTTTT. Its protein is CASSVRSGAKNEKLFF.

The chain recombines TRBV4-1 with TRBJ1-6; D not certain. CDR1 MGHRA and CDR2 YSYEKL come from the germline V gene. V gave up 0 bases and J gave up 5 bases, with 8 bases separating them. The CDR3 sequence is 15 residues long. In DNA, the CDR3 is TGCGCCAGCAGCCAAGAATCCAGCAATAATTCACCCCTCCACTTT. It specifies CASSQESSNNSPLHF.

The chain carries TRBV5-1 and TRBJ1-2, with TRBD1 identical over 8 bases. This CDR3 is 13 amino acids long. The germline V gene has CDR1 SGHRS and CDR2 YFSETQ. The J segment lost 8 bases and the V segment lost 2 bases, leaving 5 bases of the junction unmatched. The CDR3: CASSLSQGAGYTF. The CDR3 nucleotides are TGCGCCAGCAGCTTAAGCCAGGGGGCGGGCTACACCTTC.

The chain couples TRBV6-2 or TRBV6-3 to TRBJ2-5; maybe TRBD1 (6 bases). The CDR3 extends over 14 amino acids. Between the trimmed V and J ends, which lost 6 bases and 5 bases, there was a span of 16 bases. CDR1 and CDR2 from the germline V gene are MNHEY and SVGEGT. DNA of the CDR3: TGTGCCAGCAGCCTCCCACAGGGCTCCGAGACCCAGTACTTC. This sequence encodes CASSLPQGSETQYF.

This chain links TRBV4-2 with TRBJ1-6; 7 nucleotides agree with TRBD1. The trim removed 6 bases at V and 7 bases at J, leaving 12 bases unmatched. The CDR3 is made up of 16 amino acids. CDR1 LGHNA and CDR2 YNFKEQ come from the germline V gene. The CDR3 nucleotides are TGTGCCAGCAGGCACCAACGGACAGGCCTAAATTCACCCCTCCACTTT. This translates into CASRHQRTGLNSPLHF.

This chain joins TRBV6-2 or TRBV6-3 and TRBJ1-1; a weak D match, TRBD1 (5 bases). Per the germline V gene, CDR1 is MNHEY and CDR2 is SVGEGT. CDR3 length equals 15 residues. The V end lost 4 bases, the J end lost 1 base, and 13 bases lay between the germline ends. Here the CDR3 reads CASSSGVYPNTEAFF. The CDR3 DNA sequence: TGTGCCAGCAGTTCGGGGGTTTACCCGAACACTGAAGCTTTCTTT.

CDR3 sequence reads: CASSQYRWGVRFHGANVLTF. The CDR3 DNA sequence: TGTGCCAGCAGCCAATATCGTTGGGGGGTCAGGTTCCATGGGGCCAACGTCCTGACTTTC. The V call is TRBV3-1 (or the pseudogene TRBV3-2), the J call TRBJ2-6; weak D call: TRBD2 (6 bases). V lost 2 bases, J lost 3 bases, and 23 bases lay in between. Germline values: CDR1 LGHDT, CDR2 YNNKEL (reference sequence). The CDR3 consists of 20 residues.

The chain combines TRBV7-8 with TRBJ1-1, with a possible D match to TRBD1 (6 bases). V gave up 5 bases and J gave up 2 bases, with 15 bases separating them. Germline CDR1 reads SGHVS; CDR2 reads FQNEAQ. This CDR3 has 15 residues. The CDR3 loop reads CASSNLGGLNTEAFF. The DNA of the CDR3 is TGTGCCAGCAGCAATCTAGGGGGGCTTAACACTGAAGCTTTCTTT.

The chain has TRBV5-1 and TRBJ1-1; a weak D match, TRBD1 (6 bases). The CDR3 spans 13 residues. Trimming cost V 2 bases and J 7 bases, with 12 bases left between them. Germline loops: CDR1 SGHRS, CDR2 YFSETQ. Here the CDR3 DNA reads TGCGCCAGCAGCTTTGTGGGGGCTGTTGAAGCTTTCTTT. It yields the protein CASSFVGAVEAFF. The full variable domain, with the rest looked up from reference TRBV5-1 and TRBJ1-1, is KAGVTQTPRYLIKTRGQQVTLSCSPISGHRSVSWYQQTPGQGLQFLFEYFSETQRNKGNFPGRFSGRQFSNSRSEMNVSTLELGDSALYLCASSFVGAVEAFFGQGTRLTVV.

The rearrangement links TRBV19 to TRBJ1-5; D may be TRBD1 (6 bases). Deletions cut 3 bases from V and 2 bases from J, with 14 bases between. CDR1 is LNHDA, CDR2 SQIVND, per germline (reference sequence). The CDR3 consists of 16 residues. The CDR3 DNA follows: TGTGCCAGTAGTATGGACGGGGGGCTCGGCAATCAGCCCCAGCATTTT. It encodes CASSMDGGLGNQPQHF. The full variable domain, in which reference TRBV19 and TRBJ1-5 provide the parts outside the CDR3, is DGGITQSPKYLFRKEGQNVTLSCEQNLNHDAMYWYRQDPGQGLRLIYYSQIVNDFQKGDIAEGYSVSREKKESFPLTVTSAQKNPTAFYLCASSMDGGLGNQPQHFGDGTRLSIL.

This chain connects TRBV2 to TRBJ2-7, with D possibly being TRBD1 (6 bases). The V gene lost 5 bases and the J gene lost 3 bases, with 14 bases spanning the gap. Germline-derived CDR1 and CDR2 are SNHLY and FYNNEI. The CDR3 sequence is 14 residues long. CDR3 in DNA: TGTGCCAGCAGTAAACAGGGTGGCGGCTACGAGCAGTACTTC. Translation: CASSKQGGGYEQYF.

DNA of the CDR3: TGTGCCAGCAGTCCCAGGTGGGGGGCCACCGGGGAGCTGTTTTTT. It translates to CASSPRWGATGELFF. V and J are TRBV27 and TRBJ2-2; D possibly matches TRBD1 or TRBD2 (6 bases each). The germline gives CDR1 MNHEY, CDR2 SMNVEV (reference sequence). This CDR3 is built from 15 residues. V was trimmed by 5 bases and J by 4 bases, leaving 14 bases between them.

This chain connects TRBV25-1 to TRBJ1-1; D not resolved. The CDR3 runs to 13 residues. The V gene's germline CDR1 is MGHDK and CDR2 SYGVNS. V lost 7 bases to trimming and J lost 8 bases, with 17 bases between them. CDR3 sequence reads: CASTHRTKMEAFF. CDR3 sequence (DNA): TGTGCCAGCACCCACAGAACTAAAATGGAAGCTTTCTTT.

The chain is built from TRBV15 and TRBJ2-7, with a possible D match to TRBD2 (7 bases). Germline CDR1 reads LNHNV; CDR2 reads YYDKDF (reference sequence). With 1 base removed from V and 4 bases from J, the gap between germline ends came to 20 bases. The CDR3 spans 17 residues. CDR3 bases: TGTGCCACCAGCAGAGTCTATGACATCGGGGGGCGGTACGAGCAGTACTTC. This gives the protein CATSRVYDIGGRYEQYF.

This chain uses TRBV27 with TRBJ1-1, with 7 bases lining up with TRBD1. Germline V CDR1 and CDR2: MNHEY, SMNVEV (reference sequence). The CDR3 is 16 residues long. V lost 7 bases to trimming and J lost 1 base; unmatched junction nucleotides: 12. CDR3 residues: CASKIDRTGKNTEAFF. Written as DNA, the CDR3 is TGTGCCAGCAAGATAGATAGGACAGGAAAGAACACTGAAGCTTTCTTT.

The chain joins TRBV19 to TRBJ1-3; D remains ambiguous. V dropped 9 bases and J dropped 3 bases, with 3 bases sitting between them. The CDR3 is made up of 10 amino acids. Germline V gives CDR1 LNHDA, CDR2 SQIVND (reference sequence). CDR3 coding DNA: TGTGCCAGCCGTGGAAACACCATATATTTT. Translated, it gives CASRGNTIYF.

The chain recombines TRBV12-3 or TRBV12-4 with TRBJ1-6; D not certain. V lost 3 bases, J lost 10 bases, and 7 bases lay in between. The CDR3 runs 12 residues. As DNA, the CDR3 is TGTGCCAGCAGTTTTGGCGGGTCACCCCTCCACTTT. Protein sequence: CASSFGGSPLHF.

The chain carries TRBV4-3 and TRBJ2-7, with 7 bases lining up with TRBD2. The J segment lost 6 bases and the V segment lost 0 bases, leaving 5 bases of the junction unmatched. The CDR3 runs 14 residues. Germline V gene sequence: CDR1 LGHNA, CDR2 YSLEER. CDR3 region: CASSQDLGGIEQYF. CDR3 in DNA: TGCGCCAGCAGCCAAGATCTGGGGGGGATCGAGCAGTACTTC.

The chain links TRBV6-2 or TRBV6-3 to TRBJ1-3; no reliable D call. This CDR3 region has 13 residues. V was trimmed by 2 bases and J by 5 bases, leaving 7 bases between them. The germline V gene has CDR1 MNHEY and CDR2 SVGEGT. DNA for the CDR3: TGTGCCAGCAGTTACGCCCTCCGAAACACCATATATTTT. This gives the protein CASSYALRNTIYF.

The chain employs TRBV4-2 and TRBJ2-2; perhaps TRBD2 as D (7 bases). The ends were cut back, 0 bases at V and 7 bases at J, with 18 bases in the middle. Germline CDR1 reads LGHNA; CDR2 reads YNFKEQ. The CDR3 sequence is 17 residues long. The DNA of the CDR3 is TGTGCCAGCAGCCAAGAGAACGGGCGGGGGCCGGTCGGGGAGCTGTTTTTT. Its translation: CASSQENGRGPVGELFF.